The following is a T cell receptor beta chain sequence with its context. The antigen is undetermined. The data stem from a study of cytomegalovirus exposure and HLA in healthy donors. The protocol was immunoSEQ multiplex PCR, while the TCRdb copy is restricted to in-frame clones and leaves out a portion. Of approximately 260,000 clones in the sample, around 85% were seen once. Germline trimming cut 5 bases from V and 7 bases from J; bases unmatched to any gene: 1. The germline CDR1 and CDR2 sequences are WNHNN and SYGVQD (reference sequence). The CDR3 contains 13 residues. Study-level findings and limits: Associated with cytomegalovirus, according to the listing, were 150 to 200 TCR beta chains.

This TCR was recovered from a woman in her 30s in good health and CMV-seropositive. Input material: PBMCs. This chain joins TRBV10-1 and TRBJ2-1; 11 nucleotides agree with TRBD2. CDR3 loop: CASSLAGGNEQFF. DNA of the CDR3: TGCGCCAGCAGTCTAGCGGGAGGTAATGAGCAGTTCTTC.